These T cell receptor beta chains were read from a single sample in a study of blood T cell repertoires in COVID-19. Assay used: immunoSEQ multiplex PCR; TCRdb lists only in-frame clones, some missing. The sample contains approximately 90,000 clones, around nine tenths of which appear only once. The sequencing sample was made of peripheral blood. The origin of the receptors is a man aged 55 to 70 with COVID-19, enrolled during active disease. The CDR3 runs from the conserved cysteine through the conserved F or W. A D gene is named only where the DNA matches it firmly. Clone size is not always given. Where it is, it says once, few, many or a class for expanded clones.

J gene | V gene | D gene | clone size | CDR3 DNA | CDR3 protein
TRBJ2-5 | TRBV5-1 | TRBD2 | - | TGCGCCAGCAGCAAAGGGACTAGCGGAGAGGAGACCCAGTACTTC | CASSKGTSGEETQYF
TRBJ1-1 | TRBV25-1 | TRBD1 | - | TGTGCCAGCAGTGATGACAGGGGCAGGACTGAAGCTTTCTTT | CASSDDRGRTEAFF
TRBJ2-5 | TRBV4-1 | TRBD2 | - | TGCGCCAGCAGCCTGGGACTAGCGGGAGACGGGGAGACCCAGTACTTC | CASSLGLAGDGETQYF
TRBJ2-7 | TRBV11-2 | - | - | TGTGCCAGCAGCCAAGCGGCGTTCCACTACGAGCAGTACTTC | CASSQAAFHYEQYF
TRBJ2-2 | TRBV4-2 | TRBD1 | - | TGTGCCAGCAGCCAAGGGACAGGGGACGGGGAGCTGTTTTTT | CASSQGTGDGELFF
TRBJ2-3 | TRBV10-1 | TRBD2 | - | TGCGCCAGCAGTGAGCCAGGGACTAGCGGGAGTTACAGCACAGATACGCAGTATTTT | CASSEPGTSGSYSTDTQYF
TRBJ2-7 | TRBV11-2 | - | - | TGTGCCAGCAGCTTAGGTACAGGGCCCTACGAGCAGTACTTC | CASSLGTGPYEQYF
TRBJ2-3 | TRBV12-3/TRBV12-4 | TRBD2 | - | TGTGCCAGCAGGCGTACCGGGACTACGAATTTT | CASRRTGTTNF
TRBJ2-3 | TRBV28 | TRBD1 | - | TGTGCCAGCAGCCTAGGACAGGGGGCAGATACGCAGTATTTT | CASSLGQGADTQYF
TRBJ2-5 | TRBV20-1 | TRBD2 | - | TGCAGTGCTAGTGGGGCTAGCGGGTCGGCGGAGGAGACCCAGTACTTC | CSASGASGSAEETQYF
TRBJ2-4 | TRBV15 | TRBD1 | - | TGTGCCACCAGCAGCCAACTGGACAGGGGCCACATTCTAGCCAAAAACATTCAGTACTTC | CATSSQLDRGHILAKNIQYF
TRBJ1-5 | TRBV19 | TRBD1 | - | TGTGCCAGTAGTATCTGGACAGGAGGGGGTCAGCCCCAGCATTTT | CASSIWTGGGQPQHF
TRBJ1-4 | TRBV5-1 | - | - | TGCGCCAGCAGCTTACTTGGGAGAAATGAAAAACTGTTTTTT | CASSLLGRNEKLFF
TRBJ2-1 | TRBV5-1 | - | - | TGCGCCAGCAGCTTGGGTTCCGATGAGCAGTTCTTC | CASSLGSDEQFF
TRBJ1-5 | TRBV27 | - | - | TGTGCCAGCAGTTTATCAGGGGAACGGGGCAATCAGCCCCAGCATTTT | CASSLSGERGNQPQHF
TRBJ1-5 | TRBV6-2/TRBV6-3 | - | once | TGTGCCAGCAGTTACGTTGGGCTTGGGCAGCCCCAGCATTTT | CASSYVGLGQPQHF
TRBJ1-2 | TRBV2 | - | once | TGTGCCAGCAGAGCCTCGGACAAGAACTATGGCTACACCTTC | CASRASDKNYGYTF
TRBJ1-3 | TRBV11-3 | - | - | TGTGCCAGCAGCGTGCGGAGCGGAAACACCATATATTTT | CASSVRSGNTIYF
TRBJ2-3 | TRBV5-4 | TRBD2 | - | TGTGCCAGCAGCTTGCTAGCGGGAGGTGCGGGAGATACGCAGTATTTT | CASSLLAGGAGDTQYF
TRBJ1-4 | TRBV5-6 | TRBD1 | - | TGTGCCAGCAGCCGGACAGGGGATAATGAAAAACTGTTTTTT | CASSRTGDNEKLFF
TRBJ1-5 | TRBV6-2/TRBV6-3 | - | - | TGTGCCAGCACCCCGGGGGGGGGAGGCAATCAGCCCCAGCATTTT | CASTPGGGGNQPQHF
TRBJ2-5 | TRBV11-3 | - | - | TGTGCCAGCAGCTTCCCCGGGATCCCAGGATCGTACTTC | CASSFPGIPGSYF
TRBJ1-5 | TRBV28 | - | - | TGTGCCAGCAGTCAGGGAGGAGGCAATCAGCCCCAGCATTTT | CASSQGGGNQPQHF
TRBJ2-1 | TRBV9 | TRBD2 | - | TGTGCCAGCAGCGCGGGGACTAGCGGGAGATTCTATGAGCAGTTCTTC | CASSAGTSGRFYEQFF
TRBJ2-7 | TRBV10-3 | - | - | TGTGCCATCAGTGCGAGCGCCTACGAGCAGTACTTC | CAISASAYEQYF
TRBJ2-7 | TRBV19 | - | once | TGTGCCAGTAGAAGAAGTCATGTTGGGGCAGAGAATTACGAGCAGTACTTC | CASRRSHVGAENYEQYF
TRBJ1-2 | TRBV19 | TRBD1 | - | TGTGCCAGTAGTAGCCCGACAGGGTCCAACTATGGCTACACCTTC | CASSSPTGSNYGYTF
TRBJ1-5 | TRBV19 | TRBD1 | - | TGTGCCAGTAGCTCCTCAGGGGGCTGGGGCAATCAGCCCCAGCATTTT | CASSSSGGWGNQPQHF
TRBJ2-3 | TRBV5-6 | - | - | TGTGCCAGCAGCTTAACGAGCCGCACAGATACGCAGTATTTT | CASSLTSRTDTQYF
TRBJ1-1 | TRBV15 | - | - | TGTGCCACCAGCAGAGGGGGGCTTGATGACACTGAAGCTTTCTTT | CATSRGGLDDTEAFF
TRBJ2-3 | TRBV5-4 | TRBD2 | - | TGTGCCAGCAGCTCGGCAGCGGGAGGGGACACAGATACGCAGTATTTT | CASSSAAGGDTDTQYF
TRBJ2-7 | TRBV5-1 | - | - | TGCGCCAGCAGCTTGGGCAGTTTTTACGAGCAGTACTTC | CASSLGSFYEQYF
TRBJ2-5 | TRBV5-1 | - | - | TGCGCCAGCAGCTTGGTCGGAGGAGGGGAGACCCAGTACTTC | CASSLVGGGETQYF